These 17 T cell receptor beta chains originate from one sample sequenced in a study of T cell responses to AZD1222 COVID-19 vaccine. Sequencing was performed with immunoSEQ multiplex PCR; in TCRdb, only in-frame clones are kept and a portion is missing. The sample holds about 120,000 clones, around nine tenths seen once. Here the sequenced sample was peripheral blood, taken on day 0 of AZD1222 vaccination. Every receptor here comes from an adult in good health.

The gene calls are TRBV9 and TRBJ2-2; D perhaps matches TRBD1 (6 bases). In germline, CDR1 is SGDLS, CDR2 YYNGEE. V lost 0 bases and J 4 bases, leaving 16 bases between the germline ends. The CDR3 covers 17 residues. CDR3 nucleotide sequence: TGTGCCAGCAGCGTAGAAGGGAACAGGGCCCGCACCGGGGAGCTGTTTTTT. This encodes CASSVEGNRARTGELFF.

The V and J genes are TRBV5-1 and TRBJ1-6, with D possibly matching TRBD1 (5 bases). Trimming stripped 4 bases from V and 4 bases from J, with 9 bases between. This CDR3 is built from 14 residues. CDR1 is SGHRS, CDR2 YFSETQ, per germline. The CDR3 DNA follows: TGCGCCAGCAGCCCGACAGAGTATAATTCACCCCTCCACTTT. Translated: CASSPTEYNSPLHF.

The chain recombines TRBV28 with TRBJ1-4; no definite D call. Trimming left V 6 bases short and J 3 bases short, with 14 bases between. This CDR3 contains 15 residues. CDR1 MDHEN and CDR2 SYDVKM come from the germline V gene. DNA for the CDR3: TGTGCCAGCAGGCTCCCAGGAGGCCCTAATGAAAAACTGTTTTTT. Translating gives CASRLPGGPNEKLFF.

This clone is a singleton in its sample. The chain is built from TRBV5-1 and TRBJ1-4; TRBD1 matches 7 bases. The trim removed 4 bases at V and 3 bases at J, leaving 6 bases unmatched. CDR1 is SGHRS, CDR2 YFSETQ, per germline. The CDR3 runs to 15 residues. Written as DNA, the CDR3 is TGCGCCAGCAGCGTCACAGGGGCACCTAATGAAAAACTGTTTTTT. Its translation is CASSVTGAPNEKLFF.

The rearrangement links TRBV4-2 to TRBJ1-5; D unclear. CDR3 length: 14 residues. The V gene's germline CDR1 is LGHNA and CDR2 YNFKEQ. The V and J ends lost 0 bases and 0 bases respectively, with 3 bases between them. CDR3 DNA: TGTGCCAGCAGCCAAGAGGGTAGCAATCAGCCCCAGCATTTT. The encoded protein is CASSQEGSNQPQHF.

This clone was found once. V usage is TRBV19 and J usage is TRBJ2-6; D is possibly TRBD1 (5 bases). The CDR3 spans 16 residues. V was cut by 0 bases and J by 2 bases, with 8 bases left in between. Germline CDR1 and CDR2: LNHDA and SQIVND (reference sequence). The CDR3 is CASSIDKGTGANVLTF. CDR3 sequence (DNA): TGTGCCAGTAGTATAGATAAGGGGACTGGGGCCAACGTCCTGACTTTC. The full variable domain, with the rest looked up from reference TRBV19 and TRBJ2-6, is DGGITQSPKYLFRKEGQNVTLSCEQNLNHDAMYWYRQDPGQGLRLIYYSQIVNDFQKGDIAEGYSVSREKKESFPLTVTSAQKNPTAFYLCASSIDKGTGANVLTFGAGSRLTVL.

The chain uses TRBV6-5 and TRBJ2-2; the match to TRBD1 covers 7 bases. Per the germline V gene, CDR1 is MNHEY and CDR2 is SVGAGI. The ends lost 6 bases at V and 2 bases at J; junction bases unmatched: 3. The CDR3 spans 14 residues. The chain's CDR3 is CASRTGANTGELFF. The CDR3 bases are TGTGCCAGCAGAACAGGGGCCAACACCGGGGAGCTGTTTTTT.

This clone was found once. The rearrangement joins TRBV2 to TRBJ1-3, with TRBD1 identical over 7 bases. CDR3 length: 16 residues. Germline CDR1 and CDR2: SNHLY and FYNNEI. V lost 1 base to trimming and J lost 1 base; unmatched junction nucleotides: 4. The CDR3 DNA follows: TGTGCCAGCAGTGAAGGCAGGGGGGTATCTGGAAACACCATATATTTT. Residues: CASSEGRGVSGNTIYF.

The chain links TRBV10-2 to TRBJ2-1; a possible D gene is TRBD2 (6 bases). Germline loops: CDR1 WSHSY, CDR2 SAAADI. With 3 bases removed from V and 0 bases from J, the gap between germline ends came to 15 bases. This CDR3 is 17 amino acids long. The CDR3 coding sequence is TGCGCCAGCAGTGAAGCGGGCGGGACGCCCTCCTACAATGAGCAGTTCTTC. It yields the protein CASSEAGGTPSYNEQFF.

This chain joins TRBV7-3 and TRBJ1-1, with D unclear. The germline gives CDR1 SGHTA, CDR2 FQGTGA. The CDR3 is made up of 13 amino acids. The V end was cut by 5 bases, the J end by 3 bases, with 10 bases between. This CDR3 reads CASSREGDTEAFF. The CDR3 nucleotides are TGTGCCAGCAGCCGTGAAGGCGACACTGAAGCTTTCTTT.

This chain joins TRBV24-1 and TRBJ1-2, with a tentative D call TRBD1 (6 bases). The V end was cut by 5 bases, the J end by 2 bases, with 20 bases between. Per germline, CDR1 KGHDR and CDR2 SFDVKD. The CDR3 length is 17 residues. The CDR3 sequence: CATSGPGGVGENYGYTF. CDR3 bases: TGTGCCACCAGTGGCCCTGGGGGCGTGGGGGAGAACTATGGCTACACCTTC.

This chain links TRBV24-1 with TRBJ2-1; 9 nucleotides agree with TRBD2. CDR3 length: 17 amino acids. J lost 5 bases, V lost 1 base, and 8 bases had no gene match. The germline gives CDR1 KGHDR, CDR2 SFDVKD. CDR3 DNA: TGTGCCACCAGTGATTTAAAGCGGGAGGCGGTCCACAATGAGCAGTTCTTC. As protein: CATSDLKREAVHNEQFF.

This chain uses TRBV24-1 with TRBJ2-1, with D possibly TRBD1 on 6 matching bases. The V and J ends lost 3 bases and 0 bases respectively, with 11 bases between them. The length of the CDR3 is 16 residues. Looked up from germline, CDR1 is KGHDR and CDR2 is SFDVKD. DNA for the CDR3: TGTGCCACCAGTGATCCTACAGGGAGCTCCTACAATGAGCAGTTCTTC. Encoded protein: CATSDPTGSSYNEQFF.

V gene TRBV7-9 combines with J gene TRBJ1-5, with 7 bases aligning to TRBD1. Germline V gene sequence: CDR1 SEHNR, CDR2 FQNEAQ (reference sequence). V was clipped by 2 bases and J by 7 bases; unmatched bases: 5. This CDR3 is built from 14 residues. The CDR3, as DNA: TGTGCCAGCAGCTTAAAAGGGGGCGGCCAGCCCCAGCATTTT. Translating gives CASSLKGGGQPQHF.

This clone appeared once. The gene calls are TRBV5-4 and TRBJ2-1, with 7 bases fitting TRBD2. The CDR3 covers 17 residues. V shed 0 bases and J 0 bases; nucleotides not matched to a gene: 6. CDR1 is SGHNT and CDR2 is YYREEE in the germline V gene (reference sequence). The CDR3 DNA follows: TGTGCCAGCAGCTTGGCCCCGGGAGGCCTCTCCTACAATGAGCAGTTCTTC. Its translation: CASSLAPGGLSYNEQFF.

The CDR3 bases are TGTGCCAGCAGTTACAAGAGCGGGAGGAACACCGGGGAGCTGTTTTTT. This translates into CASSYKSGRNTGELFF. The gene calls are TRBV6-6 and TRBJ2-2; 8 bases are shared with TRBD2. Trimming at V came to 2 bases and at J to 1 base, leaving 3 bases not matched to a gene. From germline, CDR1 is MNHNY and CDR2 SVGAGI (reference sequence). This CDR3 has 16 amino acids.

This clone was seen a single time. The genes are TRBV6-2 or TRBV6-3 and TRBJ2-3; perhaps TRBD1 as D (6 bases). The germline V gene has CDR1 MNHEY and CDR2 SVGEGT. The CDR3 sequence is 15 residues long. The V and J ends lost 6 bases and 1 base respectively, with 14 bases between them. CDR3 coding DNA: TGTGCCAGCAGCCGCCGACAGGACCGCACAGATACGCAGTATTTT. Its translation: CASSRRQDRTDTQYF.